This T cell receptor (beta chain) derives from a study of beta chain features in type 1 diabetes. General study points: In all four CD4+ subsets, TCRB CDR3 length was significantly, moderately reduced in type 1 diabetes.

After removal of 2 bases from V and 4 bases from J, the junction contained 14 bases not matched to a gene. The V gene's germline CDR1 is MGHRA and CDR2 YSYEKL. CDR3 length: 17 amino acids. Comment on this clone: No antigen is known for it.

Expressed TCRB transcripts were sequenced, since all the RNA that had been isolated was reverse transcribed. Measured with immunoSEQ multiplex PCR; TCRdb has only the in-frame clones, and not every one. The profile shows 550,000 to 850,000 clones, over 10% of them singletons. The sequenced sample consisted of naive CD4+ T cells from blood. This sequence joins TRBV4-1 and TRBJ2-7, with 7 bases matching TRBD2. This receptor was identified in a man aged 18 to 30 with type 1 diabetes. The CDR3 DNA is TGCGCCAGCAGCCAACGGGAGGCTGCGGCAGGGAATTACGAGCAGTACTTC. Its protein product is CASSQREAAAGNYEQYF.